These 21 T cell receptor beta chains were all obtained from the same sample, sequenced in a study of read filtering for tumor transcriptome and immune sequencing. The library was built from about 400 ng RNA with molecular barcoded adaptors for alpha/delta and beta/gamma chains. MiXCR, run by TCRdb on the reads, gives a single entry per CDR3 protein. The data show more than 100,000 distinct CDR3 sequences, 13% seen once. The material sequenced was a population of CD138-negative cells sorted from bone marrow. The source is a donor at least 40 years old with multiple myeloma.

This clonotype showed up many times. The chain joins TRBV4-2 to TRBJ1-5; perhaps TRBD1 as D (6 bases). This CDR3 has 18 amino acids. Germline CDR1 reads LGHNA; CDR2 reads YNFKEQ. V shed 0 bases and J shed 4 bases, with 19 bases lying between them. The CDR3 loop is CASSQDRKQGIVNQPQHF. CDR3 in DNA: TGTGCCAGCAGCCAAGATAGGAAACAGGGAATTGTTAATCAGCCCCAGCATTTT.

This clonotype was counted a few times. Possible read error: a much larger clone is one base away. The V call is TRBV5-1, the J call TRBJ2-1; D possibly corresponds to TRBD2 (6 bases). This CDR3 has 16 amino acids. The germline V gene has CDR1 SGHRS and CDR2 YFSETQ. Deletions cut 0 bases from V and 6 bases from J, with 16 bases between. CDR3 DNA sequence: TGCGCCAGCAGCTTGGACGGTGGGACTGCCTGCAATGAGCAGTTCTTC. It encodes CASSLDGGTACNEQFF.

This clonotype was seen many times. The V call is TRBV18, the J call TRBJ2-7; 8 bases map to TRBD1. Germline-derived CDR1 and CDR2 are KGHSH and LQKENI. Trimming at V came to 2 bases and at J to 3 bases, leaving 6 bases not matched to a gene. The CDR3 consists of 15 residues. This CDR3 is CASSPLQGGDYEQYF. CDR3 DNA: TGTGCCAGCTCACCATTACAGGGGGGTGACTACGAGCAGTACTTC.

V and J are TRBV7-8 and TRBJ2-7; tentative D call: TRBD2 (5 bases). The CDR3 contains 14 residues. V was trimmed by 2 bases and J by 3 bases, leaving 11 bases between them. The V gene's germline CDR1 is SGHVS and CDR2 FQNEAQ. This CDR3 reads CASSLSPEGYEQYF. Here the CDR3 DNA reads TGTGCCAGCAGCTTAAGTCCCGAGGGCTACGAGCAGTACTTC.

This clonotype came up many times. The junction differs from germline at one of its ends, possibly a read error. The chain recombines TRBV30 with TRBJ2-1; 14 bases are a match to TRBD2. In germline, CDR1 is GTSNPN, CDR2 SVGIG (reference sequence). The CDR3 length is 14 residues. Here the CDR3 DNA reads TGTGCCTCTGGGACTAGCGGGAGCTTGGATGAGCGGTTCTTC. Translation: CASGTSGSLDERFF.

This clonotype was recorded many times. The V call is TRBV6-2 or TRBV6-3, the J call TRBJ2-1, with 9 bases lining up with TRBD2. Trimming cost V 5 bases and J 7 bases; bases outside gene matches: 9. There are 15 residues in the CDR3. Germline V lookup: CDR1 MNHEY, CDR2 SVGEGT. The CDR3 DNA is TGTGCCAGCAGTCCCTCAGGAAGCGGGGGGAATGAGCAGTTCTTC. Translation: CASSPSGSGGNEQFF.

This clonotype has more than one count but fewer than ten. The chain carries TRBV28 and TRBJ2-5; D possibly corresponds to TRBD2 (6 bases). The CDR3 contains 16 residues. Per the germline V gene, CDR1 is MDHEN and CDR2 is SYDVKM. V was cut by 6 bases and J by 5 bases, with 22 bases left in between. The CDR3 spells CASRPRDGGYRETQYF. The CDR3 DNA follows: TGTGCCAGCAGACCTCGGGACGGGGGTTACAGGGAGACCCAGTACTTC.

The chain links TRBV4-2 to TRBJ2-3; TRBD2 matches 13 bases. Trimming removed 4 bases from V and 2 bases from J; junction bases left unmatched: 6. Germline loops: CDR1 LGHNA, CDR2 YNFKEQ. This CDR3 has 17 residues. CDR3 DNA: TGTGCCAGCAGCCTCATGACTAGCGGGAGGTTCACAGATACGCAGTATTTT. The encoded protein is CASSLMTSGRFTDTQYF.

Notes on this clonotype: A much bigger clone sits one base away, suggesting this may be a read error. The V and J genes are TRBV6-5 and TRBJ2-7, with D hard to call. The CDR3 runs 11 residues. The ends were cut back, 3 bases at V and 2 bases at J, with 2 bases in the middle. The germline V gene encodes CDR1 MNHEY and CDR2 SVGAGI. CDR3 nucleotide sequence: TGTGCCAGCAGTTATACCTACGAGCAGTACTTC. Amino acids: CASSYTYEQYF.

In this sample, this clonotype turned up many times. The rearrangement joins TRBV5-1 to TRBJ2-2; D perhaps matches TRBD1 (5 bases). V was trimmed by 0 bases and J by 2 bases, leaving 11 bases between them. Germline V gene lookup returns CDR1 SGHRS and CDR2 YFSETQ. The CDR3 covers 16 residues. CDR3 DNA sequence: TGCGCCAGCAGCTTGGTAACCAGGGTAAACACCGGGGAGCTGTTTTTT. Translating it yields CASSLVTRVNTGELFF.

CDR3 loop: CASSEDRFSGNTIYF. The CDR3 coding sequence is TGTGCCAGCAGTGAAGACAGGTTCTCTGGAAACACCATATATTTT. This chain connects TRBV2 to TRBJ1-3, with D possibly being TRBD1 (5 bases). V dropped 1 base and J dropped 0 bases, with 7 bases sitting between them. Germline V lookup: CDR1 SNHLY, CDR2 FYNNEI. This CDR3 contains 15 residues. Full variable domain (remainder filled in from reference TRBV2 and TRBJ1-3): EPEVTQTPSHQVTQMGQEVILRCVPISNHLYFYWYRQILGQKVEFLVSFYNNEISEKSEIFDDQFSVERPDGSNFTLKIRSTKLEDSAMYFCASSEDRFSGNTIYFGEGSWLTVV.

This clonotype has at least ten counts. The chain has TRBV20-1 and TRBJ2-5; perhaps TRBD1 as D (6 bases). The V end lost 3 bases, the J end lost 2 bases, and 10 bases lay between the germline ends. CDR3 size: 13 residues. The germline gives CDR1 DFQATT, CDR2 SNEGSKA (reference sequence). CDR3 sequence: CSASRQAQETQYF. The CDR3 DNA reads as TGCAGTGCTAGCCGACAGGCACAAGAGACCCAGTACTTC.

This clonotype was counted many times. The V call is TRBV20-1, the J call TRBJ1-2; D remains ambiguous. V lost 8 bases to trimming and J lost 4 bases, with 20 bases between them. Germline V gives CDR1 DFQATT, CDR2 SNEGSKA (reference sequence). This CDR3 has 14 amino acids. CDR3 residues: CSPYGDALGYGYTF. In nucleotides, the CDR3 is TGCAGTCCGTACGGAGACGCCCTTGGCTATGGCTACACCTTC.

Note on this clonotype: An end of the junction does not agree with germline; a read error may underlie this. The chain links TRBV4-3 to TRBJ1-3, with D tentatively TRBD1 (5 bases). The length of the CDR3 is 15 residues. Per germline, CDR1 LGHNA and CDR2 YSLEER. The CDR3 DNA sequence: TGCGCCAGCAGCCAAGACCCCCAGGGAGGAAACACCGTATATTTT. This sequence encodes CASSQDPQGGNTVYF.

This clonotype was counted many times. The CDR3 DNA follows: TGTGCCAGCAGTTACAACAGGTACAATGAGCAGTTCTTC. This encodes CASSYNRYNEQFF. The chain is built from TRBV6-6 and TRBJ2-1; possibly TRBD1 for D (5 bases). V was clipped by 2 bases and J by 4 bases, with 6 bases between them. The CDR3 length is 13 residues. Germline V lookup: CDR1 MNHNY, CDR2 SVGAGI (reference sequence).

The sample holds many counts of this clonotype. The chain carries TRBV7-2 and TRBJ2-1; 12 bases align to TRBD2. With 3 bases clipped from V and 3 bases from J, the junction kept 12 bases outside the gene matches. The CDR3 contains 19 residues. Germline V gene sequence: CDR1 SGHTA, CDR2 FQGNSA. CDR3 residues: CASSFGLAGSPSYYNEQFF. The CDR3 DNA is TGTGCCAGCAGCTTCGGACTAGCGGGATCGCCCTCCTACTACAATGAGCAGTTCTTC.

Regarding this clonotype: This may stem from a read error, because a much larger clone lies one nucleotide away. The chain uses TRBV7-3 and TRBJ2-1; a weak D match, TRBD2 (6 bases). The V gene's germline CDR1 is SGHTA and CDR2 FQGTGA. The CDR3 runs 15 residues. The CDR3 region is CASSLAMGSYDEQLF. The CDR3 bases are TGTGCCAGCAGCCTAGCGATGGGCTCCTACGATGAGCAGCTCTTC.

This clonotype was counted ten times or more. The chain employs TRBV18 and TRBJ2-2, with 7 positions matching TRBD1. The V gene's germline CDR1 is KGHSH and CDR2 LQKENI. CDR3 length: 13 amino acids. V dropped 3 bases and J dropped 5; count of bases not matched to a gene: 0. CDR3 in amino acids: CASSPTGTGELFF. The DNA of the CDR3 is TGTGCCAGCTCACCGACAGGGACCGGGGAGCTGTTTTTT. The variable domain in full, with the rest retrieved from reference TRBV18 and TRBJ2-2, is NAGVMQNPRHLVRRRGQEARLRCSPMKGHSHVYWYRQLPEEGLKFMVYLQKENIIDESGMPKERFSAEFPKEGPSILRIQQVVRGDSAAYFCASSPTGTGELFFGEGSRLTVL.

The sample holds many counts of this clonotype. The V and J genes are TRBV20-1 and TRBJ2-2, with D tentatively TRBD1 (6 bases). Germline loops: CDR1 DFQATT, CDR2 SNEGSKA (reference sequence). V was shortened by 0 bases and J by 3 bases, with 11 bases between the two germline ends. The CDR3 totals 15 residues. The CDR3 here is CSARDPHRDTGELFF. CDR3 nucleotides: TGCAGTGCTAGAGATCCGCACAGGGACACCGGGGAGCTGTTTTTT.

The table lists this clonotype with a few counts. A much more abundant neighbour one base away suggests this may be a read error. The final CDR3 position lacks the conserved phenylalanine or tryptophan, pointing to a likely read error. The CDR3 coding sequence is TGTGCCAGCACTTCCGGGACTAGCGGGAGGGAGACCCAGTACTAC. Its translation: CASTSGTSGRETQYY. V gene TRBV6-1 combines with J gene TRBJ2-5; 15 nucleotides match TRBD2. Looked up from germline, CDR1 is MNHNS and CDR2 is SASEGT. V trimming: 7 bases; J trimming: 5 bases; junction bases outside the gene matches: 5. CDR3 length: 15 residues.

On this clonotype: A much larger clone lies one base from this, so it may be a read error. Given the absence of the conserved phenylalanine or tryptophan at the CDR3 end, a read error is likely. The V gene is TRBV20-1, the J gene TRBJ2-6; 7 nucleotides align to TRBD1. There are 15 residues in the CDR3. Losses at the gene ends were 6 bases for V and 4 bases for J; bases not matched to a gene: 9. Germline values: CDR1 DFQATT, CDR2 SNEGSKA (reference sequence). The CDR3 DNA reads as TGCAGTGCAGCCCCGACAGGGCGAGGGGCCAACGTCCTGACTTCC. It specifies CSAAPTGRGANVLTS.